The subject of this entry is one T cell receptor (beta chain). Its antigen is not known. The data belong to a study of cytomegalovirus exposure and HLA in healthy donors. Study findings and constraints: Later on, an analysis found that several of the most significant clusters appeared to be linked to common viral pathogens, which included parvovirus B19.

Primers included in the PCR were 60 Vbeta and 13 Jbeta primers. Libraries were prepared by immunoSEQ multiplex PCR; TCRdb keeps only in-frame clonotypes and omits some of them. The sample contains about 130,000 clones, 60% to 80% of which appear only once. V trimming: 3 bases; J trimming: 4 bases; junction bases outside the gene matches: 6. The CDR3 loop spans 14 amino acids. Germline V CDR1 and CDR2: KGHSH, LQKENI. Healthy bone marrow donors made up the donors. This TCR came from a woman in her forties or fifties in good health and CMV-seronegative. The sample taken for sequencing was PBMCs. The V call is TRBV18, the J call TRBJ2-7, with 7 bases lining up with TRBD1. This chain's CDR3 is CASSPRDSQYEQYF. As DNA, the CDR3 is TGTGCCAGCTCACCCCGGGACAGTCAGTACGAGCAGTACTTC.